This T cell receptor (beta chain) came from a study of blood T cell repertoires in COVID-19. The table came from immunoSEQ multiplex PCR; TCRdb's copy has only in-frame clones and leaves some out. The sample shows roughly 370,000 clones, approximately 90% of them seen only once. Researchers sorted participants into cohorts using their self-reported clinical history. This CDR3 is 15 amino acids long. Germline loops: CDR1 SGDLS, CDR2 YYNGEE. Trimming pared 4 bases from V and 1 base from J, leaving 11 bases between. The clonotype was recovered from a woman aged 50 to 60 who had recovered from COVID-19. The sequenced sample was PBMCs or T cells enriched from blood (not recorded which). V gene TRBV9 combines with J gene TRBJ2-2, with D perhaps matching TRBD2 (6 bases). The DNA of the CDR3 is TGTGCCAGCAGCCCGGAGGGCCTGAACACCGGGGAGCTGTTTTTT. As protein: CASSPEGLNTGELFF.